This TCR beta chain was obtained from a study of T-cell reconstitution after alpha-beta-depleted transplantation in children. TCRbeta library construction was performed incorporating unique molecular identifiers. TCRdb processed the PCR reads anew with MiXCR; each CDR3 protein has one entry. The sample has around 400,000 distinct CDR3 sequences, roughly 20% seen once. The source is a human donor who donated a stem cell graft to a child with acute myeloid leukemia. This specimen was PBMCs from the stem cell graft donor, taken from the stem cell graft.

CDR3 in amino acids: CATSRGGPLSSGANVLTF. The CDR3 DNA reads TGTGCCACCAGCAGAGGTGGTCCTTTAAGCTCTGGGGCCAACGTCCTGACTTTC. The rearrangement joins TRBV15 to TRBJ2-6; D unresolved. The CDR3 spans 18 residues. V lost 1 base and J lost 0, with 13 bases in between. From germline, CDR1 is LNHNV and CDR2 YYDKDF (reference sequence). Looking up the rest from reference TRBV15 and TRBJ2-6 gives the full variable domain: DAMVIQNPRYQVTQFGKPVTLSCSQTLNHNVMYWYQQKSSQAPKLLFHYYDKDFNNEADTPDNFQSRRPNTSFCFLDIRSPGLGDTAMYLCATSRGGPLSSGANVLTFGAGSRLTVL.